Each of the 10 T cell receptor beta chains below was sequenced from the same sample in a study of Ad26.COV2.S vaccination and SARS-CoV-2 variants. TCRdb's copy holds only in-frame clones and misses some; the assay was immunoSEQ multiplex PCR. Seen here are approximately 90,000 clones, 82% observed once, and the top ten hold about 17%. The sequenced sample was peripheral blood, obtained after recovery from COVID-19. The receptors derive from a human donor who had recovered from COVID-19.

The gene calls are TRBV18 and TRBJ1-2; 8 positions match TRBD1. Per germline, CDR1 KGHSH and CDR2 LQKENI. J was trimmed by 6 bases and V by 2 bases; bases with no gene match: 2. The CDR3 totals 13 residues. Here the CDR3 reads CASSPETGDGYTF. As DNA, the CDR3 is TGTGCCAGCTCACCAGAGACAGGGGATGGCTACACCTTC.

The chain combines TRBV7-9 with TRBJ2-7, with a tentative D call TRBD1 (5 bases). Trimming pared 1 base from V and 4 bases from J, leaving 11 bases between. CDR3 size: 14 residues. The V gene's germline CDR1 is SEHNR and CDR2 FQNEAQ (reference sequence). Here the CDR3 reads CASSLVVSGYEQYF. DNA of the CDR3: TGTGCCAGCAGCTTAGTGGTGTCAGGGTACGAGCAGTACTTC.

This chain connects TRBV28 to TRBJ1-6; the match to TRBD1 covers 7 bases. Germline V lookup: CDR1 MDHEN, CDR2 SYDVKM. The CDR3 totals 15 residues. J gave up 0 bases and V 6 bases, and 2 bases lay outside the gene matches. DNA of the CDR3: TGTGCCAGCAGGACAGGGAGCTCCTATAATTCACCCCTCCACTTT. This sequence encodes CASRTGSSYNSPLHF.

In the case of this clone: Other DNA sequences within the sample encode an identical CDR3. J is TRBJ1-3 and V is TRBV9, with D possibly TRBD1 on 6 matching bases. There are 15 residues in the CDR3. V dropped 0 bases and J dropped 0 bases, with 7 bases sitting between them. The germline V gene has CDR1 SGDLS and CDR2 YYNGEE. The DNA of the CDR3 is TGTGCCAGCAGCGTAGGAGGGGGCTCTGGAAACACCATATATTTT. It specifies CASSVGGGSGNTIYF.

This chain joins TRBV7-9 and TRBJ2-2, with D uncertain. CDR1 is SEHNR and CDR2 is FQNEAQ in the germline V gene (reference sequence). Trimming left V 3 bases short and J 6 bases short, with 8 bases between. The CDR3 is 13 residues long. The CDR3 protein is CASSLTGPGELFF. DNA for the CDR3: TGTGCCAGCAGCTTGACTGGCCCCGGGGAGCTGTTTTTT.

V is TRBV6-2 or TRBV6-3 and J is TRBJ2-1, with TRBD2 matching over 9 bases. Germline values: CDR1 MNHEY, CDR2 SVGEGT. CDR3 length: 16 amino acids. With 1 base clipped from V and 6 bases from J, the junction kept 7 bases outside the gene matches. The CDR3 sequence is CASSYLTGLAPNEQFF. In nucleotides, the CDR3 is TGTGCCAGCAGTTACTTGACGGGACTAGCACCCAATGAGCAGTTCTTC.

This chain connects TRBV7-9 to TRBJ1-1; no reliable D call. This CDR3 spans 15 amino acids. Germline CDR1 reads SEHNR; CDR2 reads FQNEAQ (reference sequence). Trimming shortened V by 2 bases and J by 1 base, and 11 bases separated the two germline ends. This chain's CDR3 is CASSLNRIRNTEAFF. For the CDR3, the DNA is TGTGCCAGCAGCTTAAATAGGATAAGGAACACTGAAGCTTTCTTT.

This sequence joins TRBV7-2 and TRBJ1-1; TRBD1 matches 8 bases. The V gene's germline CDR1 is SGHTA and CDR2 FQGNSA. V trimming: 5 bases; J trimming: 11 bases; junction bases outside the gene matches: 16. The CDR3 runs 15 residues. The CDR3: CASSARDRGGGEAFF. CDR3 DNA: TGTGCCAGCAGCGCACGTGACAGGGGAGGGGGAGAGGCTTTCTTT. Filled out from reference TRBV7-2 and TRBJ1-1, the complete variable domain reads GAGVSQSPSNKVTEKGKDVELRCDPISGHTALYWYRQSLGQGLEFLIYFQGNSAPDKSGLPSDRFSAERTGGSVSTLTIQRTQQEDSAVYLCASSARDRGGGEAFFGQGTRLTVV.

The V gene is TRBV6-5, the J gene TRBJ1-2, with D unclear. CDR1 MNHEY and CDR2 SVGAGI come from the germline V gene. The CDR3 consists of 11 residues. The V and J ends lost 6 bases and 7 bases respectively, with 9 bases between them. In nucleotides, the CDR3 is TGTGCCAGCAGAAACGCCGGTGGCTACACCTTC. It encodes CASRNAGGYTF.

The chain recombines TRBV6-5 with TRBJ2-7, with a tentative D call TRBD2 (6 bases). The germline CDR1 and CDR2 sequences are MNHEY and SVGAGI. V gave up 6 bases and J gave up 2 bases, with 8 bases separating them. This CDR3 spans 12 amino acids. In DNA, the CDR3 is TGTGCCAGCAGACGGGGGACCTACGAGCAGTACTTC. It codes for CASRRGTYEQYF.